This entry lists 29 T cell receptor beta chains sequenced from one sample in a study of CD8+ T cells in alopecia areata. It was cDNA, reverse transcribed from extracted RNA, that served as the sequencing template. The assay was immunoSEQ multiplex PCR, and TCRdb's table has in-frame clones only and misses some. The data contain around 97,000 clones, roughly 50% of them seen just once; the ten biggest clones take up about 8.8%. What was sequenced was CD4+ T cells sorted from blood. All receptors derive from a human donor in good health.

The chain links TRBV29-1 to TRBJ2-7; D is unresolved. Germline CDR1 and CDR2: SQVTM and ANQGSEA. The CDR3 consists of 11 residues. V lost 6 bases and J 5 bases, leaving 11 bases between the germline ends. The CDR3 sequence is CSVSSSHEQYF. In DNA, the CDR3 is TGCAGCGTATCGAGTTCCCACGAGCAGTACTTC.

In this sample, this clone turned up a few times. The rearrangement links TRBV7-2 to TRBJ2-7; D possibly matches TRBD1 or TRBD2 (5 bases each). The CDR3 runs 14 residues. Germline values: CDR1 SGHTA, CDR2 FQGNSA. V dropped 4 bases and J dropped 2 bases, with 12 bases sitting between them. This CDR3 is CASSYRDGPYEQYF. DNA of the CDR3: TGTGCCAGCAGCTACCGGGACGGGCCCTACGAGCAGTACTTC.

This clone occurred a few times. The V and J genes are TRBV18 and TRBJ1-1; D is uncertain. The CDR3 sequence is 14 residues long. Germline CDR1 reads KGHSH; CDR2 reads LQKENI. V dropped 3 bases and J dropped 7 bases, with 15 bases sitting between them. The CDR3 region has the DNA TGTGCCAGCTCACCCGCCTCCGGTGGCAGTGAAGCTTTCTTT. Its translation is CASSPASGGSEAFF. The full variable domain, completed using reference TRBV18 and TRBJ1-1, is NAGVMQNPRHLVRRRGQEARLRCSPMKGHSHVYWYRQLPEEGLKFMVYLQKENIIDESGMPKERFSAEFPKEGPSILRIQQVVRGDSAAYFCASSPASGGSEAFFGQGTRLTVV.

A few counts support this clone. V and J are TRBV28 and TRBJ1-3; unclear D gene. Per the germline V gene, CDR1 is MDHEN and CDR2 is SYDVKM. The V gene lost 4 bases and the J gene lost 0 bases, with 10 bases spanning the gap. The CDR3 is 15 residues long. In DNA form, the CDR3 reads TGTGCCAGCAGTTCTGGCGGGTCCTCTGGAAACACCATATATTTT. Protein product: CASSSGGSSGNTIYF. The whole variable domain, filled in from reference TRBV28 and TRBJ1-3, reads DVKVTQSSRYLVKRTGEKVFLECVQDMDHENMFWYRQDPGLGLRLIYFSYDVKMKEKGDIPEGYSVSREKKERFSLILESASTNQTSMYLCASSSGGSSGNTIYFGEGSWLTVV.

V gene TRBV6-5 combines with J gene TRBJ1-2; D perhaps matches TRBD1 (5 bases). The CDR3 length is 15 residues. Deletions cut 4 bases from V and 1 base from J, with 13 bases between. The germline CDR1 and CDR2 sequences are MNHEY and SVGAGI. CDR3: CASSSPSQDNYGYTF. Written as DNA, the CDR3 is TGTGCCAGCAGTTCCCCCTCACAGGATAACTATGGCTACACCTTC.

The chain couples TRBV7-2 to TRBJ2-7; 9 bases line up with TRBD2. Germline CDR1 SGHTA, CDR2 FQGNSA. Trimming cost V 6 bases and J 4 bases; bases outside gene matches: 10. CDR3 length equals 15 residues. CDR3 loop: CASSRITSGRYEQYF. The CDR3 DNA sequence: TGTGCCAGCAGTCGTATTACTAGCGGGCGGTACGAGCAGTACTTC.

The chain links TRBV7-9 to TRBJ1-5, with unresolved D. This CDR3 is built from 18 residues. V gave up 4 bases and J gave up 0 bases, with 19 bases separating them. Per germline, CDR1 SEHNR and CDR2 FQNEAQ (reference sequence). The CDR3 is CASSSKSIGFYSNQPQHF. DNA for the CDR3: TGTGCCAGCAGCTCGAAATCGATCGGATTCTATAGCAATCAGCCCCAGCATTTT.

J is TRBJ2-5 and V is TRBV29-1; 7 bases align to TRBD1. Trimming at V came to 4 bases and at J to 0 bases, leaving 11 bases not matched to a gene. The CDR3 contains 16 residues. Germline V gene data show CDR1 as SQVTM and CDR2 as ANQGSEA. Here the CDR3 reads CSVGAGGSLYQETQYF. The CDR3 region has the DNA TGCAGCGTTGGGGCAGGGGGTAGCTTGTACCAAGAGACCCAGTACTTC.

This clone was recorded a few times. This chain connects TRBV5-4 to TRBJ2-2, with TRBD1 as a possible D gene (5 bases). CDR1 is SGHNT, CDR2 YYREEE, per germline (reference sequence). Trimming left V 2 bases short and J 6 bases short, with 11 bases between. The length of the CDR3 is 14 residues. The DNA for the CDR3 is TGTGCCAGCAGCTTACGGCAGGGCCCCGGGGAGCTGTTTTTT. The encoded protein is CASSLRQGPGELFF.

This clone was recorded only once. The chain employs TRBV27 and TRBJ2-5, with TRBD2 matching 9 bases. From germline, CDR1 is MNHEY and CDR2 SMNVEV (reference sequence). This CDR3 has 14 amino acids. The V and J ends lost 6 bases and 3 bases, in that order; junction bases with no gene match: 5. CDR3 residues: CASRRSGGKETQYF. The CDR3 bases are TGTGCCAGCAGAAGAAGCGGGGGGAAAGAGACCCAGTACTTC.

The chain employs TRBV15 and TRBJ2-2; the D is unclear. V was shortened by 3 bases and J by 2 bases, with 19 bases between the two germline ends. The CDR3 is made up of 18 amino acids. The germline gives CDR1 LNHNV, CDR2 YYDKDF (reference sequence). The CDR3 reads CATSSYVRWTTNTGELFF. The CDR3 nucleotides read TGTGCCACCAGCAGTTACGTTAGATGGACCACTAACACCGGGGAGCTGTTTTTT.

In its sample, this clone was seen a few times. The rearrangement links TRBV4-3 to TRBJ1-1; 7 bases fit TRBD1. The ends lost 7 bases at V and 3 bases at J; junction bases unmatched: 11. This CDR3 region has 15 residues. The germline CDR1 and CDR2 sequences are LGHNA and YSLEER. CDR3 region: CASTLDRARDTEAFF. The DNA of the CDR3 is TGCGCCAGCACCCTCGACAGGGCTCGGGACACTGAAGCTTTCTTT.

This clone was counted a few times. The chain couples TRBV7-2 to TRBJ2-5, with 12 nucleotides matching TRBD2. The germline V gene has CDR1 SGHTA and CDR2 FQGNSA. The CDR3 is made up of 17 amino acids. The trim removed 5 bases at V and 5 bases at J, leaving 12 bases unmatched. For the CDR3, the DNA is TGTGCCAGCAGCCCTGGACTAGCGGGGAGGGGAAGGGAGACCCAGTACTTC. Translating it yields CASSPGLAGRGRETQYF.

The rearrangement joins TRBV7-2 to TRBJ2-7; the D is unclear. CDR3 length: 14 residues. CDR1 and CDR2 from the germline V gene are SGHTA and FQGNSA. The V and J ends lost 5 bases and 2 bases respectively, with 13 bases between them. Here the CDR3 DNA reads TGTGCCAGCAGCCGAGGCGACGGAACCTACGAGCAGTACTTC. Protein sequence: CASSRGDGTYEQYF.

This chain joins TRBV29-1 and TRBJ1-4, with 8 bases fitting TRBD1. CDR3 length: 12 residues. Trimming cost V 4 bases and J 8 bases; bases outside gene matches: 3. Germline-derived CDR1 and CDR2 are SQVTM and ANQGSEA. CDR3 in amino acids: CSVGQGREKLFF. Here the CDR3 DNA reads TGCAGCGTTGGACAGGGGAGGGAAAAACTGTTTTTT.

This clone was seen only a few times. The chain couples TRBV7-2 to TRBJ2-7; D perhaps matches TRBD2 (6 bases). From germline, CDR1 is SGHTA and CDR2 FQGNSA. V was cut by 4 bases and J by 3 bases, with 10 bases left in between. This CDR3 region has 13 residues. The DNA for the CDR3 is TGTGCCAGCAGCTCCCTCGGGGGCTACGAGCAGTACTTC. Protein sequence: CASSSLGGYEQYF.

V and J are TRBV29-1 and TRBJ1-6, with 8 bases fitting TRBD1. Germline V CDR1 and CDR2: SQVTM, ANQGSEA. The V gene end was trimmed by 6 bases and the J gene end by 7 bases; junction bases not matched to a gene: 8. The CDR3 runs to 14 residues. CDR3 DNA sequence: TGCAGCGTGGGGACCGGGACAGGAAATTCACCCCTCCACTTT. This gives the protein CSVGTGTGNSPLHF. Supplemented by reference TRBV29-1 and TRBJ1-6, the full variable domain reads SAVISQKPSRDICQRGTSLTIQCQVDSQVTMMFWYRQQPGQSLTLIATANQGSEATYESGFVIDKFPISRPNLTFSTLTVSNMSPEDSSIYLCSVGTGTGNSPLHFGNGTRLTVT.

The chain has TRBV30 and TRBJ2-5; 7 bases are shared with TRBD1. The CDR3 has 13 amino acids. The trim removed 1 base at V and 10 bases at J, leaving 9 bases unmatched. Germline CDR1 GTSNPN, CDR2 SVGIG (reference sequence). The CDR3 DNA is TGTGCCTGGAGTGGGGCACAGGGGATTGGCCAGTACTTC. This translates into CAWSGAQGIGQYF. Together with reference TRBV30 and TRBJ2-5, the CDR3 gives the full variable domain: SQTIHQWPATLVQPVGSPLSLECTVEGTSNPNLYWYRQAAGRGLQLLFYSVGIGQISSEVPQNLSASRPQDRQFILSSKKLLLSDSGFYLCAWSGAQGIGQYFGPGTRLLVL.

The CDR3 sequence is CASRGDKARPQYF. The CDR3 DNA reads as TGTGCCAGCAGAGGGGACAAGGCAAGACCCCAGTACTTC. The rearrangement uses TRBV6-5 and TRBJ2-5, with TRBD1 as a possible D gene (6 bases). The CDR3 length is 13 residues. Trimming cost V 6 bases and J 9 bases, with 17 bases left between them. Germline CDR1 MNHEY, CDR2 SVGAGI.

This chain links TRBV5-6 with TRBJ2-2; D gene uncertain. Per the germline V gene, CDR1 is SGHDT and CDR2 is YYEEEE. CDR3 length equals 13 residues. Trimming cost V 7 bases and J 7 bases, with 14 bases left between them. CDR3 in DNA: TGTGCCAGCTGTCAACAGCTTTTCGGGGAGCTGTTTTTT. Protein: CASCQQLFGELFF.

This clone was counted only a few times. J is TRBJ2-1 and V is TRBV30; tentatively, D is TRBD1 (6 bases). This CDR3 is built from 17 residues. Looked up from germline, CDR1 is GTSNPN and CDR2 is SVGIG (reference sequence). Trimming took off 4 bases at V and 6 bases at J, with 25 bases between the two ends. CDR3 loop: CAWTQGRTARTFNEQFF. CDR3 nucleotide sequence: TGTGCCTGGACGCAGGGTCGGACAGCCAGAACATTCAATGAGCAGTTCTTC.

Only a few counts were recorded for this clone. The rearrangement uses TRBV18 and TRBJ2-3; D gene ambiguous. The CDR3 sequence is 12 residues long. The germline CDR1 and CDR2 sequences are KGHSH and LQKENI. V was clipped by 3 bases and J by 4 bases, with 5 bases between them. The chain's CDR3 is CASSPVPDTQYF. The DNA of the CDR3 is TGTGCCAGCTCACCGGTCCCAGATACGCAGTATTTT.

This clone has a handful of counts. The chain couples TRBV6-6 to TRBJ2-2; D remains ambiguous. Germline V lookup: CDR1 MNHNY, CDR2 SVGAGI (reference sequence). V was trimmed by 8 bases and J by 0 bases, leaving 7 bases between them. This CDR3 has 13 residues. CDR3 sequence reads: CASLSPNTGELFF. The DNA for the CDR3 is TGTGCCAGCCTAAGTCCGAACACCGGGGAGCTGTTTTTT.

Of note for this clone: At the DNA level, this CDR3 is encoded by other sequences in the same sample as well. The chain has TRBV2 and TRBJ2-7; a possible D gene is TRBD2 (5 bases). Trimming stripped 6 bases from V and 4 bases from J, with 16 bases between. The CDR3 length is 14 residues. CDR1 and CDR2 from the germline V gene are SNHLY and FYNNEI. The CDR3 sequence is CASRLDRDSYEQYF. DNA of the CDR3: TGTGCCAGCAGGCTGGACCGGGATTCTTACGAGCAGTACTTC.

The rearrangement joins TRBV29-1 to TRBJ1-2; D remains ambiguous. This CDR3 has 14 residues. Trimming stripped 1 base from V and 4 bases from J, with 13 bases between. The germline V gene encodes CDR1 SQVTM and CDR2 ANQGSEA. The CDR3 coding sequence is TGCAGCGTTGAAGGACCCTCAGGCGGCTATGGCTACACCTTC. As protein: CSVEGPSGGYGYTF.

The rearrangement joins TRBV30 to TRBJ2-1, with D unresolved. The CDR3 contains 11 residues. Trimming took off 2 bases at V and 14 bases at J, with 13 bases between the two ends. Germline V gene lookup returns CDR1 GTSNPN and CDR2 SVGIG (reference sequence). The CDR3 region is CAWSWTYLKFF. As DNA, the CDR3 is TGTGCCTGGAGTTGGACCTACCTCAAGTTCTTC.

J is TRBJ1-1 and V is TRBV4-2; D not certain. Germline-derived CDR1 and CDR2 are LGHNA and YNFKEQ. V lost 0 bases and J lost 0, with 5 bases in between. This CDR3 is 14 amino acids long. CDR3 nucleotide sequence: TGTGCCAGCAGCCAAGATCTGCTGAACACTGAAGCTTTCTTT. This encodes CASSQDLLNTEAFF.

This clone was counted a few times. The V call is TRBV25-1, the J call TRBJ1-1; D remains ambiguous. V lost 4 bases and J lost 0, with 6 bases in between. This CDR3 spans 13 amino acids. In germline, CDR1 is MGHDK, CDR2 SYGVNS. In nucleotides, the CDR3 is TGTGCCAGCAGTGGCTGGGTGAACACTGAAGCTTTCTTT. Translating it yields CASSGWVNTEAFF.

This clone has a handful of counts. DNA for the CDR3: TGTGCCAGCAGCTTAGCGCCGGAAGATACGCAGTATTTT. It yields the protein CASSLAPEDTQYF. This chain uses TRBV7-9 with TRBJ2-3; the D is unclear. The germline gives CDR1 SEHNR, CDR2 FQNEAQ (reference sequence). CDR3 size: 13 residues. V lost 0 bases and J lost 5, with 6 bases in between.